This T cell receptor (beta chain) was identified during a study of cytomegalovirus exposure and HLA in healthy donors. General observations from the study: V- and J-gene trimming of TCR beta was linked (in a later analysis) to a missense DCLRE1C variant. Altogether, 160 or so TCR beta chains were recorded as cytomegalovirus-associated. A cluster of highly shared sequence variants was likely a sequencing artifact.

Vbeta (60) and Jbeta (13) primers were used in the PCR. TCRdb's table, derived via immunoSEQ multiplex PCR, lists solely in-frame clones and lacks some. With about 200,000 clones in the sample, the ten largest clones hold more than 0.95%. As for this clone: Its antigen is not identified.

The length of the CDR3 is 16 residues. Source material: PBMCs. The chain links TRBV21-1 to TRBJ2-1; no DNA check was done on the table's D call, TRBD1. TRBV21-1 is shown as a pseudogene. The TCR was taken from a girl aged 2 to 9 in good health and CMV-seropositive. This CDR3 reads CASSKGYRFFYNEQFF. The CDR3 DNA follows: TGTGCCAGCAGCAAAGGGTACAGGTTTTTCTACAATGAGCAGTTCTTC.